This entry lists 32 T cell receptor beta chains sequenced from one sample in a study of cytomegalovirus exposure and HLA in healthy donors. The PCR employed 60 Vbeta primers together with 13 Jbeta primers. The data were produced by immunoSEQ multiplex PCR, yet TCRdb's version contains in-frame clones alone and is incomplete. This repertoire shows about 190,000 clones, 75% to 80% found once; its top ten account for roughly 14%. The sequenced sample was PBMCs. These receptors were obtained from a woman aged 25 to 39 in good health and CMV-seropositive.

This rearrangement joins TRBV4-1 to TRBJ2-3; D may be TRBD1 (5 bases). Trimming removed 4 bases at V and 2 bases at J, with 13 bases between. The CDR3 runs 15 residues. Germline values: CDR1 MGHRA, CDR2 YSYEKL. The CDR3 DNA follows: TGCGCCAGCAGCCCCCAGGGAATAGACACAGATACGCAGTATTTT. It is translated as CASSPQGIDTDTQYF.

This chain joins TRBV28 and TRBJ2-1; no clear D gene. CDR3 length: 15 amino acids. Germline V gene sequence: CDR1 MDHEN, CDR2 SYDVKM. Trimming stripped 6 bases from V and 0 bases from J, with 12 bases between. Here the CDR3 reads CASSTRLRSYNEQFF. The CDR3 DNA sequence: TGTGCCAGCAGCACTCGACTCCGCTCCTACAATGAGCAGTTCTTC. The entire variable domain, with the rest obtained from reference TRBV28 and TRBJ2-1, is as follows: DVKVTQSSRYLVKRTGEKVFLECVQDMDHENMFWYRQDPGLGLRLIYFSYDVKMKEKGDIPEGYSVSREKKERFSLILESASTNQTSMYLCASSTRLRSYNEQFFGPGTRLTVL.

The J gene is TRBJ2-1, the V gene TRBV9, with 8 positions matching TRBD2. The CDR3 totals 15 residues. Looked up from germline, CDR1 is SGDLS and CDR2 is YYNGEE. V shed 3 bases, J shed 6 bases, and the junction held 8 bases outside the gene matches. CDR3 in DNA: TGTGCCAGCAGCGCGGGAGCGGGAGAGCGCAATGAGCAGTTCTTC. It encodes CASSAGAGERNEQFF.

CDR3 sequence (DNA): TGTGCCAGCAGTGAGGGAGGGCTTGGCTACACCTTC. Translating it yields CASSEGGLGYTF. This chain connects TRBV2 to TRBJ1-2; the D is unclear. Trimming removed 3 bases from V and 7 bases from J, with 9 bases in between. The CDR3 is 12 amino acids. From germline, CDR1 is SNHLY and CDR2 FYNNEI. Based on the CDR3 plus reference TRBV2 and TRBJ1-2, the full variable domain is EPEVTQTPSHQVTQMGQEVILRCVPISNHLYFYWYRQILGQKVEFLVSFYNNEISEKSEIFDDQFSVERPDGSNFTLKIRSTKLEDSAMYFCASSEGGLGYTFGSGTRLTVV.

This clone was observed a handful of times. V is TRBV30 and J is TRBJ2-1; 8 bases agree with TRBD1. J lost 7 bases, V lost 5 bases, and 7 bases had no gene match. The germline V gene has CDR1 GTSNPN and CDR2 SVGIG (reference sequence). CDR3 length: 13 amino acids. DNA for the CDR3: TGTGCCTGGGATCCGGGACAGGAAAATGAGCAGTTCTTC. Protein product: CAWDPGQENEQFF.

The V call is TRBV2, the J call TRBJ2-7; D not resolved. CDR1 and CDR2 (germline): SNHLY, FYNNEI. This CDR3 is built from 14 residues. With 2 bases removed from V and 0 bases from J, the gap between germline ends came to 8 bases. In DNA form, the CDR3 reads TGTGCCAGCAGTGAACCCCCGTACTCCTACGAGCAGTACTTC. Its translation: CASSEPPYSYEQYF. The variable domain in full, with the rest retrieved from reference TRBV2 and TRBJ2-7, is EPEVTQTPSHQVTQMGQEVILRCVPISNHLYFYWYRQILGQKVEFLVSFYNNEISEKSEIFDDQFSVERPDGSNFTLKIRSTKLEDSAMYFCASSEPPYSYEQYFGPGTRLTVT.

This chain connects TRBV4-2 to TRBJ1-1, with D possibly being TRBD1 (5 bases). Trimming took 0 bases from V and 5 from J, leaving 10 bases between them. From germline, CDR1 is LGHNA and CDR2 YNFKEQ. This CDR3 contains 14 residues. The CDR3 sequence is CASSQEAGQTEAFF. CDR3 nucleotide sequence: TGTGCCAGCAGCCAAGAGGCGGGGCAGACTGAAGCTTTCTTT.

The rearrangement joins TRBV7-9 to TRBJ2-5; the match to TRBD1 covers 8 bases. Trimming cost V 5 bases and J 5 bases; bases outside gene matches: 7. Germline V gene data show CDR1 as SEHNR and CDR2 as FQNEAQ (reference sequence). The CDR3 runs to 14 residues. The DNA for the CDR3 is TGTGCCAGCAGCCCCCCCAGGGGGCGCGAGACCCAGTACTTC. This encodes CASSPPRGRETQYF.

This rearrangement joins TRBV9 to TRBJ1-1; D remains ambiguous. Germline loops: CDR1 SGDLS, CDR2 YYNGEE. Trimming took 4 bases from V and 4 from J, leaving 17 bases between them. This CDR3 is 15 amino acids long. The CDR3 loop is CASSSEVRMTTEAFF. The DNA of the CDR3 is TGTGCCAGCAGCTCCGAAGTCAGGATGACCACTGAAGCTTTCTTT.

The chain employs TRBV27 and TRBJ2-1; TRBD1 agrees at 9 bases. Germline assignment: CDR1 MNHEY and CDR2 SMNVEV (reference sequence). The CDR3 spans 13 residues. V lost 8 bases, J lost 12 bases, and 11 bases stayed unmatched. The CDR3 reads CASVDRGSGGQFF. The DNA of the CDR3 is TGTGCCAGCGTGGACAGGGGCAGTGGGGGGCAGTTCTTC.

V and J are TRBV28 and TRBJ1-3; no definite D call. CDR1 is MDHEN, CDR2 SYDVKM, per germline. Trimming pared 9 bases from V and 0 bases from J, leaving 9 bases between. This CDR3 spans 13 amino acids. CDR3 in DNA: TGTGCCAGTAACATGCTCTCTGGAAACACCATATATTTT. The encoded protein is CASNMLSGNTIYF.

V and J are TRBV7-2 and TRBJ1-3, with D unclear. The CDR3 is made up of 17 amino acids. V was shortened by 5 bases and J by 4 bases, with 21 bases between the two germline ends. Germline CDR1 reads SGHTA; CDR2 reads FQGNSA. The CDR3 region has the DNA TGTGCCAGCAGCCGAGACCACTCTATCACTACAGGAAACACCATATATTTT. This translates into CASSRDHSITTGNTIYF.

V is TRBV5-6 and J is TRBJ2-2; tentative D call: TRBD2 (5 bases). Trimming pared 5 bases from V and 6 bases from J, leaving 20 bases between. Germline assignment: CDR1 SGHDT and CDR2 YYEEEE. The CDR3 sequence is 16 residues long. This chain's CDR3 is CASRFSGFRGPGELFF. CDR3 sequence (DNA): TGTGCCAGCAGGTTCTCTGGGTTCCGAGGGCCCGGGGAGCTGTTTTTT.

The rearrangement joins TRBV7-2 to TRBJ2-2; D is perhaps TRBD1 (5 bases). The V gene's germline CDR1 is SGHTA and CDR2 FQGNSA. Trimming removed 1 base at V and 9 bases at J, with 9 bases between. The CDR3 is 13 amino acids. CDR3 sequence: CASSLVQGWELFF. In DNA, the CDR3 is TGTGCCAGCAGCTTAGTTCAGGGCTGGGAGCTGTTTTTT.

This rearrangement joins TRBV5-1 to TRBJ2-7, with D hard to call. From germline, CDR1 is SGHRS and CDR2 YFSETQ. This CDR3 comprises 13 residues. Trimming shortened V by 4 bases and J by 1 base, and 9 bases separated the two germline ends. The CDR3 sequence is CASSRLRSYEQYF. CDR3 nucleotides: TGCGCCAGCAGCCGATTACGGTCCTACGAGCAGTACTTC.

V and J are TRBV5-1 and TRBJ2-3; 9 bases fit TRBD2. The germline V gene has CDR1 SGHRS and CDR2 YFSETQ. This CDR3 has 15 residues. V trimming: 4 bases; J trimming: 3 bases; junction bases outside the gene matches: 6. CDR3: CASSHGTSSTDTQYF. CDR3 nucleotide sequence: TGCGCCAGCAGCCACGGGACTAGCAGTACAGATACGCAGTATTTT.

This chain uses TRBV5-1 with TRBJ2-5; 8 bases fit TRBD2. The CDR3 covers 13 residues. CDR1 and CDR2 (germline): SGHRS, YFSETQ. V lost 4 bases, J lost 4 bases, and 3 bases stayed unmatched. The CDR3 sequence: CASSQTSAETQYF. CDR3 bases: TGCGCCAGCAGCCAGACTAGCGCAGAGACCCAGTACTTC.

This clone was detected only a few times. The chain couples TRBV2 to TRBJ1-1; D may be TRBD1 (6 bases). CDR3 length equals 12 residues. Trimming took off 6 bases at V and 11 bases at J, with 16 bases between the two ends. CDR1 is SNHLY and CDR2 is FYNNEI in the germline V gene. The DNA of the CDR3 is TGTGCCAGCAGCGCACAGGGAAGGGGGGCTTTCTTT. Translation gives CASSAQGRGAFF.

This clone was seen a handful of times. The gene calls are TRBV30 and TRBJ1-2; D might be TRBD1 (5 bases). Germline V CDR1 and CDR2: GTSNPN, SVGIG (reference sequence). The CDR3 extends over 13 amino acids. Trimming pared 4 bases from V and 3 bases from J, leaving 12 bases between. CDR3 sequence reads: CAWTLGGDYGYTF. The CDR3 coding sequence is TGTGCCTGGACTCTTGGGGGGGACTATGGCTACACCTTC. Supplemented by reference TRBV30 and TRBJ1-2, the full variable domain reads SQTIHQWPATLVQPVGSPLSLECTVEGTSNPNLYWYRQAAGRGLQLLFYSVGIGQISSEVPQNLSASRPQDRQFILSSKKLLLSDSGFYLCAWTLGGDYGYTFGSGTRLTVV.

The genes are TRBV9 and TRBJ1-2; 9 bases map to TRBD1. Germline V gene data show CDR1 as SGDLS and CDR2 as YYNGEE. After removal of 3 bases from V and 7 bases from J, the junction contained 4 bases not matched to a gene. This CDR3 spans 13 amino acids. The CDR3 sequence: CASSATGGSGYTF. The CDR3 coding sequence is TGTGCCAGCAGCGCGACAGGGGGATCTGGCTACACCTTC. The variable domain in full, with the rest retrieved from reference TRBV9 and TRBJ1-2, is DSGVTQTPKHLITATGQRVTLRCSPRSGDLSVYWYQQSLDQGLQFLIQYYNGEERAKGNILERFSAQQFPDLHSELNLSSLELGDSALYFCASSATGGSGYTFGSGTRLTVV.

This rearrangement joins TRBV11-3 to TRBJ2-5; possible D gene TRBD1, 5 bases. This CDR3 is built from 13 residues. The germline V gene has CDR1 SGHNT and CDR2 YENEEA. The V end was cut by 3 bases, the J end by 1 base, with 6 bases between. The CDR3 is CASSLGLQETQYF. The CDR3 DNA follows: TGTGCCAGCAGCTTGGGGCTCCAAGAGACCCAGTACTTC.

This clone occurred a few times. The V and J genes are TRBV4-3 and TRBJ1-4; a weak D match, TRBD1 (5 bases). This CDR3 is built from 15 residues. The V gene's germline CDR1 is LGHNA and CDR2 YSLEER. Between the trimmed V and J ends, which lost 1 base and 8 bases, there was a span of 14 bases. The CDR3 loop reads CASSQGAGLGEKLFF. Written as DNA, the CDR3 is TGCGCCAGCAGCCAAGGGGCAGGGCTCGGGGAAAAACTGTTTTTT.

Remarks on this clone: The junction differs from germline at one of its ends, possibly a read error. The chain has TRBV28 and TRBJ1-2; no clear D gene. This CDR3 region has 12 residues. CDR1 MDHEN and CDR2 SYDVKM come from the germline V gene. This CDR3 is CASRLLNSGYTF. The CDR3 DNA is TGTGCCAGCCGACTACTCAACTCTGGCTACACCTTC.

The chain joins TRBV5-5 to TRBJ1-4; 7 nucleotides align to TRBD1. The length of the CDR3 is 14 residues. The V gene end was trimmed by 4 bases and the J gene end by 7 bases; junction bases not matched to a gene: 7. CDR1 and CDR2 from the germline V gene are SGHKS and YYEKEE (reference sequence). As DNA, the CDR3 is TGTGCCAGCAGCCGTAGACAGGGCGGTGAAAAACTGTTTTTT. Its translation is CASSRRQGGEKLFF.

The chain employs TRBV19 and TRBJ2-2; no reliable D call. The ends were cut back, 4 bases at V and 2 bases at J, with 5 bases in the middle. The CDR3 extends over 13 amino acids. Germline V CDR1 and CDR2: LNHDA, SQIVND (reference sequence). As DNA, the CDR3 is TGTGCCAGTAGTAGCGGAAACACCGGGGAGCTGTTTTTT. The encoded protein is CASSSGNTGELFF.

The chain carries TRBV28 and TRBJ1-2; D perhaps matches TRBD1 (5 bases). The CDR3 consists of 13 residues. Trimming took 7 bases from V and 5 from J, leaving 14 bases between them. CDR1 and CDR2 from the germline V gene are MDHEN and SYDVKM. DNA of the CDR3: TGTGCCAGCAAAGAAAACAGGCGGTATGGCTACACCTTC. Translating it yields CASKENRRYGYTF.

The chain is built from TRBV28 and TRBJ2-1; TRBD2 matches at 8 bases. The CDR3 length is 16 residues. Per germline, CDR1 MDHEN and CDR2 SYDVKM. After removal of 2 bases from V and 2 bases from J, the junction contained 5 bases not matched to a gene. The CDR3 here is CASSLGTRPTYNEQFF. Written as DNA, the CDR3 is TGTGCCAGCAGTTTAGGGACTAGACCTACCTACAATGAGCAGTTCTTC.

The chain combines TRBV28 with TRBJ2-7, with 7 bases fitting TRBD2. Germline V gives CDR1 MDHEN, CDR2 SYDVKM. The CDR3 has 13 amino acids. J lost 2 bases, V lost 7 bases, and 5 bases had no gene match. CDR3 in amino acids: CASMRGFTYEQYF. The CDR3 DNA reads as TGTGCCAGCATGCGGGGGTTTACCTACGAGCAGTACTTC.

The chain is built from TRBV5-5 and TRBJ2-5; TRBD2 is a possible D gene (6 bases). This CDR3 is built from 15 residues. Germline CDR1 SGHKS, CDR2 YYEKEE (reference sequence). With 4 bases removed from V and 5 bases from J, the gap between germline ends came to 18 bases. The CDR3 sequence is CASSTSGGMGETQYF. The CDR3 DNA reads as TGTGCCAGCAGCACCTCCGGGGGAATGGGGGAGACCCAGTACTTC.

This sequence joins TRBV6-6 and TRBJ1-2; a weak D match, TRBD1 (6 bases). The V and J ends lost 6 bases and 5 bases respectively, with 13 bases between them. The CDR3 is 13 amino acids. The germline CDR1 and CDR2 sequences are MNHNY and SVGAGI (reference sequence). CDR3 sequence (DNA): TGTGCCAGCAGCACACAGGGACCGTATGGCTACACCTTC. It is translated as CASSTQGPYGYTF.

Concerning this clone: Distinct nucleotide sequences in the sample also encode this CDR3. The V and J genes are TRBV6-5 and TRBJ2-7, with D perhaps matching TRBD1 (5 bases). With 2 bases removed from V and 3 bases from J, the gap between germline ends came to 8 bases. Germline V gene sequence: CDR1 MNHEY, CDR2 SVGAGI. This CDR3 is built from 13 residues. The CDR3 DNA sequence: TGTGCCAGCAGTTACGACAGAGACTACGAGCAGTACTTC. Translating it yields CASSYDRDYEQYF.

The rearrangement uses TRBV25-1 and TRBJ1-5, with 7 bases lining up with TRBD1. Germline V gives CDR1 MGHDK, CDR2 SYGVNS. The trim removed 8 bases at V and 4 bases at J, leaving 5 bases unmatched. The CDR3 loop spans 13 amino acids. The CDR3 reads CASGNRGNQPQHF. CDR3 DNA: TGTGCCAGCGGGAACAGGGGTAATCAGCCCCAGCATTTT. Using reference TRBV25-1 and TRBJ1-5 for the parts outside the CDR3, the full variable domain is EADIYQTPRYLVIGTGKKITLECSQTMGHDKMYWYQQDPGMELHLIHYSYGVNSTEKGDLSSESTVSRIRTEHFPLTLESARPSHTSQYLCASGNRGNQPQHFGDGTRLSIL.